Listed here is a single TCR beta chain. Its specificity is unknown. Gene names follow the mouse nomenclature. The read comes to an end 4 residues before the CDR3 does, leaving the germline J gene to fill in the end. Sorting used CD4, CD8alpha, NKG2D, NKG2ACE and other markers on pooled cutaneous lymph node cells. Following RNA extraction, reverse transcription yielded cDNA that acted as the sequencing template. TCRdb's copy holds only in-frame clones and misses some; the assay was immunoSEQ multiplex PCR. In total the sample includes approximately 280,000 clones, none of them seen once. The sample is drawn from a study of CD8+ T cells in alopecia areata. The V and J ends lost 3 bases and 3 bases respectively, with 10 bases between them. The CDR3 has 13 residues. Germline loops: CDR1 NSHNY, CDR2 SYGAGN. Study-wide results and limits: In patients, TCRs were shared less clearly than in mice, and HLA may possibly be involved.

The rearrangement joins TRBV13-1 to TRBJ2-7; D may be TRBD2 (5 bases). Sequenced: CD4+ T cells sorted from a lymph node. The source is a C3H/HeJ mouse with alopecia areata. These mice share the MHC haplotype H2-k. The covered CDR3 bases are TGTGCCAGCAGTGCTGGGTGGGGCTAT. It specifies CASSAGWGY. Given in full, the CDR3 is CASSAGWGYEQYF.